Shown below are 24 T cell receptor beta chains from a single sample sequenced in a study of T cell repertoires in cytomegalovirus infection. These TCRs are of unknown antigen specificity. One entry per CDR3 protein, called by TCRdb with MiXCR from the reads. The sample has roughly 110,000 distinct CDR3 sequences, about 9.5% seen once. Sequencing was performed on PBMCs, sequenced either directly or after in vitro stimulation (not recorded which). The receptor source for this set is a human donor in good health (CMV status not recorded). Some clones in this sample may be carry-over from other donors' samples.

The chain links TRBV6-2 or TRBV6-3 to TRBJ2-6; tentatively, D is TRBD1 or TRBD2 (5 bases each). Trimming took 0 bases from V and 0 from J, leaving 18 bases between them. The V gene's germline CDR1 is MNHEY and CDR2 SVGEGT. The CDR3 runs 20 residues. CDR3 protein: CASSYSLGRDTTSGANVLTF. The CDR3 coding sequence is TGTGCCAGCAGTTACTCTCTGGGACGAGATACTACCTCTGGGGCCAACGTCCTGACTTTC.

There are many counts of this clonotype. This chain connects TRBV7-9 to TRBJ2-1; D possibly corresponds to TRBD2 (6 bases). CDR3 size: 14 residues. V was pared by 2 bases and J by 2 bases, with 7 bases between. CDR1 is SEHNR and CDR2 is FQNEAQ in the germline V gene (reference sequence). CDR3 protein: CASSLPGAYNEQFF. For the CDR3, the DNA is TGTGCCAGCAGCTTACCGGGGGCCTACAATGAGCAGTTCTTC. Full variable domain (rest looked up from reference TRBV7-9 and TRBJ2-1): DTGVSQNPRHKITKRGQNVTFRCDPISEHNRLYWYRQTLGQGPEFLTYFQNEAQLEKSRLLSDRFSAERPKGSFSTLEIQRTEQGDSAMYLCASSLPGAYNEQFFGPGTRLTVL.

There are many counts of this clonotype. The V gene is TRBV7-9, the J gene TRBJ1-5; D may be TRBD1 (6 bases). This CDR3 region has 16 residues. The V gene's germline CDR1 is SEHNR and CDR2 FQNEAQ (reference sequence). Trimming took 5 bases from V and 1 from J, leaving 15 bases between them. Here the CDR3 reads CASSRGGGGSNQPQHF. CDR3 nucleotide sequence: TGTGCCAGCAGCCGAGGGGGGGGTGGAAGCAATCAGCCCCAGCATTTT.

This clonotype has at least ten counts. This chain uses TRBV12-3 or TRBV12-4 with TRBJ2-7, with no clear D. CDR3 length: 13 amino acids. Trimming left V 2 bases short and J 4 bases short, with 9 bases between. CDR3 nucleotide sequence: TGTGCCAGCAGTTTACAGAAGAGATACGAGCAGTACTTC. Protein sequence: CASSLQKRYEQYF.

By frequency in the sample, this clonotype is medium-sized. This chain links TRBV7-2 with TRBJ2-1, with 7 positions matching TRBD2. Germline CDR1 is SGHTA and CDR2 is FQGNSA. CDR3 length: 15 residues. The V and J ends lost 5 bases and 6 bases, in that order; junction bases with no gene match: 10. CDR3 region: CASSPAGARGNEQFF. The CDR3 region has the DNA TGTGCCAGCAGCCCCGCGGGAGCGCGAGGCAATGAGCAGTTCTTC.

The chain couples TRBV19 to TRBJ2-1; D gene unclear. The CDR3 spans 13 residues. V was pared by 4 bases and J by 6 bases, with 10 bases between. Germline V gene sequence: CDR1 LNHDA, CDR2 SQIVND (reference sequence). The DNA for the CDR3 is TGTGCCAGTAGTAACCGACAAACCAATGAGCAGTTCTTC. This gives the protein CASSNRQTNEQFF.

This clonotype was observed many times. The rearrangement links TRBV12-5 to TRBJ2-2; D may be TRBD2 (6 bases). This CDR3 comprises 16 residues. V lost 5 bases to trimming and J lost 0 bases, with 13 bases between them. Germline V lookup: CDR1 LGHNT, CDR2 FRNRAP. The CDR3 is CASGPGGWTNTGELFF. The CDR3, as DNA: TGTGCTAGTGGTCCTGGGGGGTGGACGAACACCGGGGAGCTGTTTTTT.

This chain uses TRBV5-1 with TRBJ2-7, with D possibly being TRBD2 (6 bases). The germline gives CDR1 SGHRS, CDR2 YFSETQ. There are 15 residues in the CDR3. V lost 2 bases, J lost 4 bases, and 16 bases lay in between. For the CDR3, the DNA is TGCGCCAGCAGCTTTAATAGCGGAGCTGTTTACGAGCAGTACGTC. Encoded protein: CASSFNSGAVYEQYV.

This clonotype was counted at least ten times. The rearrangement uses TRBV12-3 or TRBV12-4 and TRBJ2-7, with 9 bases identical to TRBD2. This CDR3 has 15 residues. The ends lost 2 bases at V and 5 bases at J; junction bases unmatched: 7. For the CDR3, the DNA is TGTGCCAGCAGTTTAATTTCTAGCGGGACGGACGAGCAGTACTTC. Amino acids: CASSLISSGTDEQYF.

In its sample, this clonotype was seen many times. The rearrangement uses TRBV12-3 or TRBV12-4 and TRBJ2-1; 7 bases are shared with TRBD1. J was trimmed by 1 base and V by 6 bases; bases with no gene match: 3. CDR3 length: 14 residues. The CDR3 region has the DNA TGTGCCAGCAGCCGGACAGGATCCTACAATGAGCAGTTCTTC. Its translation: CASSRTGSYNEQFF.

The chain joins TRBV11-2 to TRBJ1-2; maybe TRBD1 (6 bases). The CDR3 is 14 amino acids. CDR1 SGHAT and CDR2 FQNNGV come from the germline V gene. Between the trimmed V and J ends, which lost 1 base and 2 bases, there was a span of 8 bases. CDR3 amino acids: CASSLAGVNYGYTF. CDR3 coding DNA: TGTGCCAGCAGCTTAGCAGGGGTGAACTATGGCTACACCTTC.

This clonotype was detected only a few times. The chain carries TRBV25-1 and TRBJ2-7, with TRBD1 matching over 8 bases. The germline V gene encodes CDR1 MGHDK and CDR2 SYGVNS. The CDR3 runs 14 residues. With V trimmed by 3 bases and J by 2 bases, 3 bases remained unmatched. CDR3 DNA: TGTGCCAGCAGTGAGGACAGGGTCCCCTACGAGCAGTACTTC. Translating gives CASSEDRVPYEQYF.

This clonotype was observed a handful of times. The rearrangement links TRBV10-3 to TRBJ1-1, with D maybe TRBD1 (6 bases). The CDR3 runs 14 residues. V was clipped by 8 bases and J by 0 bases, with 13 bases between them. Germline V lookup: CDR1 ENHRY, CDR2 SYGVKD. The CDR3 spells CAISRGGLNTEAFF. The CDR3 DNA reads TGTGCCATCTCTAGAGGGGGACTGAACACTGAAGCTTTCTTT.

This clonotype was seen more than once but under ten times. The V gene is TRBV3-1, the J gene TRBJ2-1; 7 nucleotides align to TRBD1. Germline lookup yields CDR1 LGHDT and CDR2 YNNKEL (reference sequence). The CDR3 is made up of 15 amino acids. With 4 bases clipped from V and 1 base from J, the junction kept 4 bases outside the gene matches. In nucleotides, the CDR3 is TGTGCCAGCAGCCTAGGGACAGCGTCCTACAATGAGCAGTTCTTC. This sequence encodes CASSLGTASYNEQFF.

This clonotype was found a few times. The chain joins TRBV7-9 to TRBJ2-1, with 8 positions matching TRBD2. The CDR3 sequence is 19 residues long. Germline values: CDR1 SEHNR, CDR2 FQNEAQ (reference sequence). With V trimmed by 5 bases and J by 5 bases, 20 bases remained unmatched. CDR3: CASSRGGGVPPRRDNEQFF. The CDR3 DNA is TGTGCCAGCAGCCGGGGGGGGGGAGTACCTCCGAGACGAGACAATGAGCAGTTCTTC.

In its sample, this clonotype was seen many times. The chain carries TRBV7-9 and TRBJ1-3; 9 bases match TRBD1. Trimming removed 2 bases from V and 0 bases from J; junction bases left unmatched: 11. Germline V CDR1 and CDR2: SEHNR, FQNEAQ (reference sequence). There are 19 residues in the CDR3. The CDR3 sequence: CASSLLGIGQGTSGNTIYF. As DNA, the CDR3 is TGTGCCAGCAGCTTATTAGGCATCGGACAGGGGACCTCTGGAAACACCATATATTTT.

The chain is built from TRBV28 and TRBJ2-7; 8 bases are a match to TRBD2. The germline V gene encodes CDR1 MDHEN and CDR2 SYDVKM. The J segment lost 3 bases and the V segment lost 4 bases, leaving 8 bases of the junction unmatched. CDR3 size: 15 residues. CDR3 region: CASSSGSSGNYEQYF. As DNA, the CDR3 is TGTGCCAGCAGTTCCGGGAGTAGCGGGAACTACGAGCAGTACTTC.

The chain couples TRBV7-9 to TRBJ2-7; D unresolved. The CDR3 sequence is 16 residues long. Trimming took off 6 bases at V and 1 base at J, with 19 bases between the two ends. Germline assignment: CDR1 SEHNR and CDR2 FQNEAQ (reference sequence). The CDR3 reads CASRYFLPLWSYEQYV. For the CDR3, the DNA is TGTGCCAGCAGATACTTCTTGCCACTTTGGTCCTACGAGCAGTACGTC.

This clonotype has only a few counts. V and J are TRBV2 and TRBJ2-2; D is undetermined. The germline V and J ends were trimmed by 7 bases and 8 bases, with 14 bases remaining between them. Germline V gives CDR1 SNHLY, CDR2 FYNNEI. This CDR3 has 13 amino acids. For the CDR3, the DNA is TGTGCCAGCACCAAGGGCGAGGAGGGGGAGCTGTTTTTT. Translated, it gives CASTKGEEGELFF.

The gene calls are TRBV20-1 and TRBJ1-2; 8 nucleotides align to TRBD1. Germline values: CDR1 DFQATT, CDR2 SNEGSKA (reference sequence). The junction had 15 bases not matched to a gene; V was cut back by 3 bases and J by 12 bases. This CDR3 is built from 14 residues. The chain's CDR3 is CSARGQDTNFGDTF. The CDR3 DNA sequence: TGCAGTGCTAGGGGACAGGATACAAATTTTGGAGACACCTTC.

There are many counts of this clonotype. This rearrangement joins TRBV7-2 to TRBJ1-1; possible D gene TRBD1, 5 bases. The germline V gene has CDR1 SGHTA and CDR2 FQGNSA. Trimming removed 2 bases from V and 1 base from J, with 8 bases in between. The CDR3 runs to 14 residues. As DNA, the CDR3 is TGTGCCAGCAGCTTAAGCCAGGGGAACACTGAAGCTTTCTTT. Translation: CASSLSQGNTEAFF.

There are many counts of this clonotype. The V gene is TRBV7-2, the J gene TRBJ1-5; 11 bases align to TRBD1. This CDR3 region has 14 residues. CDR1 is SGHTA and CDR2 is FQGNSA in the germline V gene. V was pared by 5 bases and J by 7 bases, with 4 bases of the junction left unmatched. For the CDR3, the DNA is TGTGCCAGCAGCCGGGACAGGGGGAGCCAGCCCCAGCATTTT. Translated: CASSRDRGSQPQHF.

This clonotype was seen repeatedly, ten times or more. The chain links TRBV7-2 to TRBJ2-5; no clear D gene. The CDR3 sequence is 16 residues long. The germline V gene encodes CDR1 SGHTA and CDR2 FQGNSA. The germline V and J ends were trimmed by 2 bases and 5 bases, with 18 bases remaining between them. CDR3 DNA: TGTGCCAGCAGCTTATCAGTTCCTAGAGTGGGGGAGACCCAGTACTTC. Its protein is CASSLSVPRVGETQYF.

The CDR3 sequence: CASGLVYRPDGYTF. The CDR3 DNA is TGTGCTAGTGGTTTGGTATATAGACCGGATGGCTACACCTTC. J is TRBJ1-2 and V is TRBV12-5, with D unresolved. The CDR3 runs 14 residues. Germline CDR1 LGHNT, CDR2 FRNRAP. V was shortened by 0 bases and J by 6 bases, with 11 bases between the two germline ends.